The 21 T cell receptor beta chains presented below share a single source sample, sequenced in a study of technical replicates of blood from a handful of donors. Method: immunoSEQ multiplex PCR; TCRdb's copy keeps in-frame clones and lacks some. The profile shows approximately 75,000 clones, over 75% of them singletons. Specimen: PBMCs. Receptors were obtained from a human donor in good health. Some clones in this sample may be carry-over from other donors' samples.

CDR3 loop: CASSPLGGEAFF. The CDR3 DNA is TGTGCCAGCTCACCATTAGGGGGTGAAGCTTTCTTT. The chain has TRBV18 and TRBJ1-1; D is perhaps TRBD1 (6 bases). The germline CDR1 and CDR2 sequences are KGHSH and LQKENI. V shed 2 bases and J shed 7 bases, with 8 bases lying between them. The CDR3 is 12 residues long. Drawing the rest from reference TRBV18 and TRBJ1-1, the complete variable domain is NAGVMQNPRHLVRRRGQEARLRCSPMKGHSHVYWYRQLPEEGLKFMVYLQKENIIDESGMPKERFSAEFPKEGPSILRIQQVVRGDSAAYFCASSPLGGEAFFGQGTRLTVV.

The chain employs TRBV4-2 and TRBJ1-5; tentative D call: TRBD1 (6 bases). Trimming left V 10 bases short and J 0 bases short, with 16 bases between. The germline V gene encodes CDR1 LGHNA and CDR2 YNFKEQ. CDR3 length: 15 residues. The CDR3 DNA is TGTGCCACCAGGGGTTCCAGGGATAGCAATCAGCCCCAGCATTTT. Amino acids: CATRGSRDSNQPQHF.

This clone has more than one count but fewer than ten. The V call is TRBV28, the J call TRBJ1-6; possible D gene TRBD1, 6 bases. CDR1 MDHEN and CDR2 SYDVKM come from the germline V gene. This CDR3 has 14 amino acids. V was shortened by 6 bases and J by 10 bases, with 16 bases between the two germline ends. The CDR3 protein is CASRPGGRRSPLHF. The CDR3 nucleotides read TGTGCCAGCAGACCGGGGGGGCGCAGGTCACCCCTCCACTTT.

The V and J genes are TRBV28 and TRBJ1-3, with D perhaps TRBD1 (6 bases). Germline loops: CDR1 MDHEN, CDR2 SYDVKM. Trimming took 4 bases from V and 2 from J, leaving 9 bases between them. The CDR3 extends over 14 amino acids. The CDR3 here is CASSSQGTGNTIYF. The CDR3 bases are TGTGCCAGCAGTTCGCAGGGGACTGGAAACACCATATATTTT.

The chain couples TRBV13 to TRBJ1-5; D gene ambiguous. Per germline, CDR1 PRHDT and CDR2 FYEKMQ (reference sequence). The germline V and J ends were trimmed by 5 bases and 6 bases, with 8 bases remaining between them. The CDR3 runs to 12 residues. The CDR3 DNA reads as TGTGCCAGCAGCCGCCTAGGTCAGCCCCAGCATTTT. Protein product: CASSRLGQPQHF.

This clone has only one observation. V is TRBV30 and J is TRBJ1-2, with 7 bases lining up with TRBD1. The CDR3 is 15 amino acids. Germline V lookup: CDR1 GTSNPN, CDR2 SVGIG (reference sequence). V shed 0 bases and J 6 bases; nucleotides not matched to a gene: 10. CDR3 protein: CAWSVRGRGVNGYTF. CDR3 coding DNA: TGTGCCTGGAGTGTAAGAGGCAGGGGGGTGAATGGCTACACCTTC.

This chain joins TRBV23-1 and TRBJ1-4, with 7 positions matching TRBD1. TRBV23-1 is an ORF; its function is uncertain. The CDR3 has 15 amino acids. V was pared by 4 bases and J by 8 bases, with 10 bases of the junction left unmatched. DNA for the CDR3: TGCGCCAGCAGTCCCGAGACAGGGCTGGTCGAAAAACTGTTTTTT. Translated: CASSPETGLVEKLFF.

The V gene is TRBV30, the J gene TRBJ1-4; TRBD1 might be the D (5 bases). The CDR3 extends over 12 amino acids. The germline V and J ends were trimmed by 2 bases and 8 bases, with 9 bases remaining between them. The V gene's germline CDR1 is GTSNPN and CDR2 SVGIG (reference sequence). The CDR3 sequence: CAWSHPGEKLFF. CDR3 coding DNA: TGTGCCTGGAGTCACCCAGGGGAAAAACTGTTTTTT.

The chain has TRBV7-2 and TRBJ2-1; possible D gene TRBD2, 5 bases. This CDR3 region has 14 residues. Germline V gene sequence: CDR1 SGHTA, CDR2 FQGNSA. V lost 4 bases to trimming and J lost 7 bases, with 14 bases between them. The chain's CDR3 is CASSYGVQRNEQFF. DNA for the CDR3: TGTGCCAGCAGCTATGGGGTACAGCGGAATGAGCAGTTCTTC.

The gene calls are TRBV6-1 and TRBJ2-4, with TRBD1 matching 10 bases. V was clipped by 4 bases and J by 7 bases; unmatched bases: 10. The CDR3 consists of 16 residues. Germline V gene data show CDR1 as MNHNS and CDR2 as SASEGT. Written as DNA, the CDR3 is TGTGCCAGCAGTGCTAGTCCCGGACAGGGGGGTAACATTCAGTACTTC. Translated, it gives CASSASPGQGGNIQYF.

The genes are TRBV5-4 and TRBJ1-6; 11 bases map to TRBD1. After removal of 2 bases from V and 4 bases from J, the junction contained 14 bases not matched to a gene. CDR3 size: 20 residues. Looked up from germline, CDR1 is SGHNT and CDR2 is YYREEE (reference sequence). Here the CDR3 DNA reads TGTGCCAGCAGCTTTTCCGGGACAGGGGGTGGTAGACGTTATAATTCACCCCTCCACTTT. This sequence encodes CASSFSGTGGGRRYNSPLHF.

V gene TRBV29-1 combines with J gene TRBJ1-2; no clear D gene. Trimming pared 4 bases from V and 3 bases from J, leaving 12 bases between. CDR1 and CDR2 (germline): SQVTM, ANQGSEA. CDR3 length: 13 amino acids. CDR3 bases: TGCAGCGTTGCTCAGGTATTGGACTATGGCTACACCTTC. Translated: CSVAQVLDYGYTF. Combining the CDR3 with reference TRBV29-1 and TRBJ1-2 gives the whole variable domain SAVISQKPSRDICQRGTSLTIQCQVDSQVTMMFWYRQQPGQSLTLIATANQGSEATYESGFVIDKFPISRPNLTFSTLTVSNMSPEDSSIYLCSVAQVLDYGYTFGSGTRLTVV.

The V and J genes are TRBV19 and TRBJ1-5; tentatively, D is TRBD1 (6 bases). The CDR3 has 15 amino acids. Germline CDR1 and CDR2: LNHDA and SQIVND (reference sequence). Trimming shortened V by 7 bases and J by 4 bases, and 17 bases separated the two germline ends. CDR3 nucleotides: TGTGCCAGTAAGTCCCAATCAACAGGGAATCAGCCCCAGCATTTT. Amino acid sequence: CASKSQSTGNQPQHF.

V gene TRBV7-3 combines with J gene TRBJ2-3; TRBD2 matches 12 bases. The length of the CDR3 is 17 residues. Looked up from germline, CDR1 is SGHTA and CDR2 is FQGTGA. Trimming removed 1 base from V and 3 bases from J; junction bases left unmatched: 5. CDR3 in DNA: TGTGCCAGCAGCTTAAGTTCACTAGCGGGAGGAACAGATACGCAGTATTTT. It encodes CASSLSSLAGGTDTQYF. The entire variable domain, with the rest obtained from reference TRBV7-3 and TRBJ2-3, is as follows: GAGVSQTPSNKVTEKGKYVELRCDPISGHTALYWYRQSLGQGPEFLIYFQGTGAADDSGLPNDRFFAVRPEGSVSTLKIQRTERGDSAVYLCASSLSSLAGGTDTQYFGPGTRLTVL.

In DNA, the CDR3 is TGTGCCAGCAGTGAACGGACAGGGATCGGGTACGAGCAGTACTTC. It is translated as CASSERTGIGYEQYF. The chain uses TRBV6-1 and TRBJ2-7; 8 bases agree with TRBD1. Germline trimming cut 2 bases from V and 4 bases from J; bases unmatched to any gene: 7. The CDR3 length is 15 residues. The germline CDR1 and CDR2 sequences are MNHNS and SASEGT.

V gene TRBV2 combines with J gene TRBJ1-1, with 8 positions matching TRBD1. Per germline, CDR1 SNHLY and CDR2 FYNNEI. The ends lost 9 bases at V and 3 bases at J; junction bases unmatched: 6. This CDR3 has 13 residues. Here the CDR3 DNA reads TGTGCCAGTTCCGGGACAGGCCACACTGAAGCTTTCTTT. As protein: CASSGTGHTEAFF.

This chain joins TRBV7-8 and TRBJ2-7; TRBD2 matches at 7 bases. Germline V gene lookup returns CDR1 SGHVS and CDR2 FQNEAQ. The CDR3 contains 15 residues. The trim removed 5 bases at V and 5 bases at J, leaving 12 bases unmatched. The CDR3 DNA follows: TGTGCCAGCAGCCTCAAGCCGGGACTAACGGACGAGCAGTACTTC. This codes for CASSLKPGLTDEQYF.

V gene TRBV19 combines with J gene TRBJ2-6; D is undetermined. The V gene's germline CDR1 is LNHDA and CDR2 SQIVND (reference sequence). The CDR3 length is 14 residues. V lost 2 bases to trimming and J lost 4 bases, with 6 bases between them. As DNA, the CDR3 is TGTGCCAGTAGTATAAGAGGAGGGGCCAACGTCCTGACTTTC. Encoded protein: CASSIRGGANVLTF.

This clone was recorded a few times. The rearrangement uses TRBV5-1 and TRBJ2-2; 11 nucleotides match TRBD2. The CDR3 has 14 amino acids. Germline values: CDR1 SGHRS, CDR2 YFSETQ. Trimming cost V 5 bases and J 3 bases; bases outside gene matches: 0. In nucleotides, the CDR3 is TGCGCCAGCAGGGGACTAGCGGACACCGGGGAGCTGTTTTTT. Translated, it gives CASRGLADTGELFF.

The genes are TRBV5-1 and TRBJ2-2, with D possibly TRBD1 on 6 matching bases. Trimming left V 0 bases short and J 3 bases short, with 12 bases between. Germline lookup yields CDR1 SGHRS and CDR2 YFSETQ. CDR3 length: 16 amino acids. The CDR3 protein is CASSLAAGADTGELFF. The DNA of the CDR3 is TGCGCCAGCAGCTTGGCGGCAGGGGCGGACACCGGGGAGCTGTTTTTT.

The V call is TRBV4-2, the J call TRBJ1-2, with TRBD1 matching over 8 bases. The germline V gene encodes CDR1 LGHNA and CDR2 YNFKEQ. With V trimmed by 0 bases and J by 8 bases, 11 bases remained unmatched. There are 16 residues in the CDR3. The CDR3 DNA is TGTGCCAGCAGCCAAGATCTTTTCAGGGGGCTTAGCGGCTACACCTTC. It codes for CASSQDLFRGLSGYTF.